A single T cell receptor (beta chain) is shown here with its context. This clone appeared once. The antigen it binds to is not known. No base quality values were provided; no much bigger clone lies one nucleotide off. CDR1 and CDR2 were assigned from the germline V gene (reference sequence) as GTSNPN and SVGIG. Measured from the cysteine to the phenylalanine, the CDR3 is 14 residues long. Of all the DNA, just the CDR3 is kept, 42 bases in frame from base 1. Deletion took 5 bases off V and 3 bases off J, with a span of 16 bases between the germline ends. This sample is part of a study of blood T cell repertoires in COVID-19 (dated by TCRdb to the early 2020s). About the full investigation: Samples from collaborators originated in the United States, Italy and Spain and spanned both the acute and convalescent phases of COVID-19. The material from the prospective study consisted of cDNA or gDNA derived from T cells, B-cell-depleted T cells, or PBMCs. Subjects who had been exposed to COVID-19, were actively infected with it, or had recovered from it provided the deeply sampled blood TCRbeta repertoires that made up the dataset. The repertoires were released in a freely available public database meant as a resource for research on the immune response to SARS-CoV-2. The samples were drawn from two sources: the first 160 participants of the ongoing ImmuneRACE study, and about 1,300 subjects contributed by 6 global collaborators. Sample metadata almost always included a de-identified subject ID, COVID-19 status, age in years and sex. HLA class I and class II types, where available, came from metadata supplied by the sample provider rather than from assay-based typing.

Whole blood was collected in K2EDTA tubes by collaborating institutions according to the institutions' own protocols. For TCRbeta analysis, collaborator samples were shipped as frozen whole blood, as isolated PBMCs, or as DNA extracted from either sample type. General conclusions and limits of the study: The quantity of clinical and demographic metadata differed by source and by participant and was supplied without curation.

TCRbeta CDR3 regions were amplified from genomic DNA using the immunoSEQ Assay, a bias-controlled multiplex PCR. As for the original processing: The number of nucleated cells in each sample was estimated from the amplification of reference gene primers within the assay. To quantify the absolute abundance of each unique TCRbeta CDR3 rearrangement, sequence reads were collapsed and filtered. For each sample, productive Simpson clonality was calculated by taking the square root of Simpson's diversity index across productive rearrangements. TCRdb stores this immuneACCESS table with in-frame sequences only. Part of the clones is absent; in the studies checked, under half of the shortfall reflects unresolved V genes, and no reason is known for the rest. That table gives V, J and clone size, and the DNA gave D and trimming. In this sample the table shows over 250,000 clones, around 90% of which occur a single time. 2% to 2.5% of the sample belongs to the ten largest clones.

The source material was peripheral blood. This TCR was sampled from a man aged 50-59 years with acute or convalescent COVID-19. Rearrangement joined TRBV30 to TRBJ1-2; the D segment could be TRBD1, given 5 matching bases. The DNA reads TGTGCCTGGGGGGAGAAGGGGATAGACTATGGCTACACCTTC. Protein translation: CAWGEKGIDYGYTF.